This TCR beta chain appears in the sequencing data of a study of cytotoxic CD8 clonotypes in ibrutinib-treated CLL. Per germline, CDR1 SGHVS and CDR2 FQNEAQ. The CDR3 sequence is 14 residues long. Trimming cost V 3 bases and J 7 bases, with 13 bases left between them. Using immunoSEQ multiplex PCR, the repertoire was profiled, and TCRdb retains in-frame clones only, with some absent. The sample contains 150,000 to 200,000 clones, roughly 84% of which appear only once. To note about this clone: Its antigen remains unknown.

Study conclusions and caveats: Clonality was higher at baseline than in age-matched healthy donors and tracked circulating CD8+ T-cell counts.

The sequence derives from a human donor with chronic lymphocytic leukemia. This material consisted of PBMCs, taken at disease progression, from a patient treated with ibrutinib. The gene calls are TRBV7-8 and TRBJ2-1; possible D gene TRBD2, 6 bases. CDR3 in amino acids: CASSFRLGLNEQFF. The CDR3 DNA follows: TGTGCCAGCAGCTTCCGACTAGGTTTGAATGAGCAGTTCTTC.